One TCR beta chain is described in this entry. In the study's own analysis: Quantification of nucleated cells was approximated via reference gene primer amplification. Clones were read by immunoSEQ multiplex PCR, and TCRdb kept only the in-frame ones, dropping some. The V and J calls and clone size come from that table; D and trimming were worked out from the DNA. Among some 190,000 clones listed, less than 90% were seen once. These data come from a study of blood T cell repertoires in COVID-19. The source material was peripheral blood. This TCR came from a man aged 25-45 years with acute or convalescent COVID-19.

CDR3 region: CASSSGDSTDTQYF. The DNA for the CDR3 is TGCGCCAGCAGCTCGGGTGATAGCACAGATACGCAGTATTTT. This chain joins TRBV5-1 and TRBJ2-3; D is unresolved. Per germline, CDR1 SGHRS and CDR2 YFSETQ. Trimming shortened V by 3 bases and J by 0 bases, and 8 bases separated the two germline ends. The length of the CDR3 is 14 residues.